These 32 T cell receptor beta chains came from one sample sequenced in a study of OX40 agonist ivuxolimab in advanced cancers. Receptor libraries were prepared by the immunoSEQ multiplex PCR assay. The immuneACCESS repertoire file appears here via TCRdb, limited to in-frame rearrangements. These files lack a portion of the clones; in checked studies, under half of the deficit traces to unresolved V genes, and the cause of the others is not known. Present in this sample are about 70,000 clones, approximately 92% of which were seen just once. The ten biggest clones cover 4.8% of the sample. Sequencing was performed on CD4+ or CD8+ T cells sorted from blood, taken in a trial of the OX40 agonist ivuxolimab. Receptors were obtained from an adult with an advanced solid tumor such as melanoma, head and neck, liver or kidney cancer.

This clone was seen once. The V and J genes are TRBV7-3 and TRBJ2-2; 7 bases fit TRBD1. Trimming cost V 2 bases and J 9 bases; bases outside gene matches: 12. CDR1 is SGHTA and CDR2 is FQGTGA in the germline V gene. CDR3 size: 16 residues. The CDR3 sequence is CASSLHPGDSRRELFF. CDR3 sequence (DNA): TGTGCCAGCAGCTTACATCCCGGGGACAGTCGTCGGGAGCTGTTTTTT.

The V and J genes are TRBV4-3 and TRBJ2-3; the match to TRBD2 covers 11 bases. Germline V gene lookup returns CDR1 LGHNA and CDR2 YSLEER. V lost 1 base and J lost 0; bases outside the gene matches: 3. This CDR3 is 17 amino acids long. CDR3 DNA: TGCGCCAGCAGCCAAGGGATAGCGGGAGGGAGCACAGATACGCAGTATTTT. Translation gives CASSQGIAGGSTDTQYF.

Points on this clone: One junction end disagrees with the germline gene, perhaps due to a read error. This rearrangement joins TRBV4-3 to TRBJ2-2; tentatively, D is TRBD1 or TRBD2 (6 bases each). From germline, CDR1 is LGHNA and CDR2 YSLEER. The CDR3 is 15 residues long. DNA of the CDR3: TGCGCCAGCAGGCAAGGAGGGGGGAACACCGGGGAGCTGTTTTTT. Its protein product is CASRQGGGNTGELFF.

In nucleotides, the CDR3 is TGCGCCAGCAGGAACGGGGCCAGCACAGATACGCAGTATTTT. Its protein is CASRNGASTDTQYF. V is TRBV5-1 and J is TRBJ2-3; the D call may be TRBD1 or TRBD2 (5 bases each). The CDR3 sequence is 14 residues long. The germline V and J ends were trimmed by 5 bases and 0 bases, with 10 bases remaining between them. Germline CDR1 SGHRS, CDR2 YFSETQ.

J is TRBJ1-1 and V is TRBV14; D remains ambiguous. The germline V gene has CDR1 SGHDN and CDR2 FVKESK. The CDR3 is made up of 13 amino acids. The V end was cut by 4 bases, the J end by 3 bases, with 9 bases between. In DNA, the CDR3 is TGTGCCAGCAGCCTGTCTCGCTACACTGAAGCTTTCTTT. This codes for CASSLSRYTEAFF.

The rearrangement links TRBV4-1 to TRBJ2-3, with TRBD2 identical over 7 bases. The CDR3 is 15 residues long. Germline V gene lookup returns CDR1 MGHRA and CDR2 YSYEKL. V lost 5 bases to trimming and J lost 5 bases; unmatched junction nucleotides: 10. CDR3 sequence (DNA): TGCGCCAGCAGCTTAACGGCTAGCGGCCGAGATACGCAGTATTTT. It yields the protein CASSLTASGRDTQYF.

This clone was seen a few times. The chain joins TRBV2 to TRBJ1-5; D gene uncertain. This CDR3 is built from 13 residues. Trimming cost V 6 bases and J 4 bases, with 10 bases left between them. Germline assignment: CDR1 SNHLY and CDR2 FYNNEI. CDR3 residues: CASRAGWNQPQHF. The DNA for the CDR3 is TGTGCCAGCAGGGCAGGATGGAATCAGCCCCAGCATTTT.

This chain links TRBV18 with TRBJ2-1; 8 bases agree with TRBD2. This CDR3 is built from 14 residues. Germline-derived CDR1 and CDR2 are KGHSH and LQKENI. After removal of 4 bases from V and 8 bases from J, the junction contained 7 bases not matched to a gene. The CDR3 DNA reads as TGTGCCAGCTCACTCAGGACTAGCTCGGATGAGCAGTTCTTC. Protein product: CASSLRTSSDEQFF.

The genes are TRBV28 and TRBJ2-5, with 9 nucleotides matching TRBD2. Germline V lookup: CDR1 MDHEN, CDR2 SYDVKM. With 4 bases clipped from V and 5 bases from J, the junction kept 8 bases outside the gene matches. The CDR3 extends over 15 amino acids. The CDR3 region is CASSSNGAGGETQYF. The CDR3 bases are TGTGCCAGCAGTTCCAATGGAGCGGGAGGCGAGACCCAGTACTTC.

The chain combines TRBV29-1 with TRBJ1-4; D is undetermined. Trimming stripped 4 bases from V and 7 bases from J, with 10 bases between. The CDR3 is 12 amino acids. Germline V CDR1 and CDR2: SQVTM, ANQGSEA. This CDR3 reads CSVGSLGEKLFF. The CDR3 DNA is TGCAGCGTTGGGAGCCTAGGTGAAAAACTGTTTTTT.

The chain uses TRBV7-3 and TRBJ2-2; the match to TRBD1 covers 11 bases. The V gene end was trimmed by 5 bases and the J gene end by 4 bases; junction bases not matched to a gene: 6. CDR3 length: 16 residues. The V gene's germline CDR1 is SGHTA and CDR2 FQGTGA. The CDR3 nucleotides read TGTGCCAGCAGCCTTGGACAGGGGGCGCCCACCGGGGAGCTGTTTTTT. Amino acids: CASSLGQGAPTGELFF.

This sequence joins TRBV18 and TRBJ2-5; 15 bases are shared with TRBD2. The CDR3 spans 16 residues. Germline CDR1 reads KGHSH; CDR2 reads LQKENI. After removal of 3 bases from V and 4 bases from J, the junction contained 3 bases not matched to a gene. CDR3 sequence: CASSPGLAGGRETQYF. The CDR3 DNA reads as TGTGCCAGCTCACCCGGACTAGCGGGAGGGAGAGAGACCCAGTACTTC.

This chain connects TRBV18 to TRBJ2-1; D perhaps matches TRBD2 (6 bases). This CDR3 comprises 17 residues. V was cut by 2 bases and J by 0 bases, with 14 bases left in between. CDR1 is KGHSH and CDR2 is LQKENI in the germline V gene. DNA of the CDR3: TGTGCCAGCTCACCAAATTCGATCGGGAGCTCCTACAATGAGCAGTTCTTC. Its protein product is CASSPNSIGSSYNEQFF.

Of note for this clone: Sequence at one end of the junction differs from germline and may be a read error. J is TRBJ2-7 and V is TRBV5-1, with a weak D call TRBD2 (6 bases). The CDR3 extends over 10 amino acids. Germline loops: CDR1 SGHRS, CDR2 YFSETQ. The CDR3 DNA reads TGCGCCAGCAGCTTCGCGGGGCCGGACTTC. This codes for CASSFAGPDF.

The chain couples TRBV5-1 to TRBJ1-1, with 7 bases fitting TRBD1. Germline V gene sequence: CDR1 SGHRS, CDR2 YFSETQ. V lost 4 bases and J lost 4; bases outside the gene matches: 4. The CDR3 totals 13 residues. CDR3 region: CASSIQGFTEAFF. CDR3 in DNA: TGCGCCAGCAGCATACAGGGGTTCACTGAAGCTTTCTTT. Combining the CDR3 with reference TRBV5-1 and TRBJ1-1 gives the whole variable domain KAGVTQTPRYLIKTRGQQVTLSCSPISGHRSVSWYQQTPGQGLQFLFEYFSETQRNKGNFPGRFSGRQFSNSRSEMNVSTLELGDSALYLCASSIQGFTEAFFGQGTRLTVV.

The CDR3 protein is CASSQRDFSTDTQYF. The CDR3 region has the DNA TGCGCCAGCAGCCAACGAGATTTCAGCACAGATACGCAGTATTTT. V and J are TRBV4-1 and TRBJ2-3; no reliable D call. This CDR3 region has 15 residues. Per germline, CDR1 MGHRA and CDR2 YSYEKL. V was pared by 2 bases and J by 0 bases, with 9 bases between.

CDR3 loop: CASSPQGGTEAFF. The DNA for the CDR3 is TGTGCCAGCTCACCACAGGGCGGCACTGAAGCTTTCTTT. The rearrangement joins TRBV18 to TRBJ1-1; D remains unclear. The ends were cut back, 1 base at V and 4 bases at J, with 7 bases in the middle. The V gene's germline CDR1 is KGHSH and CDR2 LQKENI. The CDR3 sequence is 13 residues long.

The genes are TRBV21-1 and TRBJ2-7. TRBV21-1 constitutes a pseudogene. This CDR3 is built from 14 residues. The CDR3 here is CASRTRRSSYEQYF. CDR3 coding DNA: TGTGCCAGCAGGACTCGCAGGAGCTCCTACGAGCAGTACTTC.

The rearrangement uses TRBV5-1 and TRBJ2-7, with 10 bases aligning to TRBD2. Germline assignment: CDR1 SGHRS and CDR2 YFSETQ. V trimming: 0 bases; J trimming: 5 bases; junction bases outside the gene matches: 5. This CDR3 is 15 amino acids long. In DNA form, the CDR3 reads TGCGCCAGCAGCTTGGCGGCTAGCGGGAGCCACGAGCAGTACTTC. Its translation: CASSLAASGSHEQYF.

The gene calls are TRBV7-8 and TRBJ2-1; D is undetermined. Germline V gives CDR1 SGHVS, CDR2 FQNEAQ. With 0 bases removed from V and 4 bases from J, the gap between germline ends came to 7 bases. The CDR3 is made up of 14 amino acids. CDR3: CASSLAELYNEQFF. The DNA for the CDR3 is TGTGCCAGCAGCTTAGCGGAGCTGTACAATGAGCAGTTCTTC.

The chain employs TRBV6-5 and TRBJ2-7; D is uncertain. Germline CDR1 MNHEY, CDR2 SVGAGI. The CDR3 loop spans 13 amino acids. The V gene lost 4 bases and the J gene lost 3 bases, with 10 bases spanning the gap. CDR3 bases: TGTGCCAGCAGTTCGGTAGCTAGCTACGAGCAGTACTTC. Amino acid sequence: CASSSVASYEQYF.

This sequence joins TRBV18 and TRBJ1-2, with D possibly TRBD1 on 5 matching bases. Per the germline V gene, CDR1 is KGHSH and CDR2 is LQKENI. V was trimmed by 6 bases and J by 4 bases, leaving 15 bases between them. CDR3 length: 14 amino acids. CDR3 in amino acids: CASSRPDDSYGYTF. CDR3 sequence (DNA): TGTGCCAGCTCTCGACCAGATGACAGCTATGGCTACACCTTC.

V and J are TRBV4-3 and TRBJ2-7; D possibly corresponds to TRBD1 (6 bases). The CDR3 is 18 amino acids. Germline V gives CDR1 LGHNA, CDR2 YSLEER. V was pared by 9 bases and J by 3 bases, with 30 bases between. CDR3 protein: CARPRGEMGAKMRYEQYF. CDR3 sequence (DNA): TGCGCCAGGCCGCGTGGGGAAATGGGGGCGAAGATGCGCTACGAGCAGTACTTC.

V is TRBV5-1 and J is TRBJ1-1; 7 nucleotides line up with TRBD1. This CDR3 contains 14 residues. Germline CDR1 SGHRS, CDR2 YFSETQ. The V gene end was trimmed by 0 bases and the J gene end by 1 base; junction bases not matched to a gene: 0. CDR3: CASSLEGANTEAFF. As DNA, the CDR3 is TGCGCCAGCAGCTTGGAGGGGGCGAACACTGAAGCTTTCTTT.

The chain recombines TRBV18 with TRBJ2-7, with 9 bases aligning to TRBD1. The CDR3 contains 14 residues. V gave up 3 bases and J gave up 3 bases; unmatched junction bases: 3. From germline, CDR1 is KGHSH and CDR2 LQKENI. In nucleotides, the CDR3 is TGTGCCAGCTCACCGAAGACAGGGGGCTACGAGCAGTACTTC. Protein: CASSPKTGGYEQYF.

This chain uses TRBV2 with TRBJ2-1, with TRBD2 matching 7 bases. CDR1 is SNHLY and CDR2 is FYNNEI in the germline V gene. The V and J ends lost 1 base and 6 bases, in that order; junction bases with no gene match: 6. CDR3 length: 15 residues. CDR3 nucleotides: TGTGCCAGCAGTGAAGAGGCGGGAGCACGCAATGAGCAGTTCTTC. Translation gives CASSEEAGARNEQFF.

CDR3 loop: CASSSRTGQPEAFF. CDR3 DNA sequence: TGTGCCAGCAGCTCCCGGACAGGGCAACCTGAAGCTTTCTTT. This chain uses TRBV7-2 with TRBJ1-1; 8 bases map to TRBD1. This CDR3 has 14 residues. Germline CDR1 SGHTA, CDR2 FQGNSA. The V and J ends lost 4 bases and 6 bases, in that order; junction bases with no gene match: 7. The full variable domain, completed using reference TRBV7-2 and TRBJ1-1, is GAGVSQSPSNKVTEKGKDVELRCDPISGHTALYWYRQSLGQGLEFLIYFQGNSAPDKSGLPSDRFSAERTGGSVSTLTIQRTQQEDSAVYLCASSSRTGQPEAFFGQGTRLTVV.

Note on this clone: This same CDR3 is encoded by further DNA sequences in the sample. V is TRBV5-1 and J is TRBJ2-3; D is ambiguous. This CDR3 spans 14 amino acids. Germline loops: CDR1 SGHRS, CDR2 YFSETQ. Trimming stripped 0 bases from V and 1 base from J, with 6 bases between. The CDR3 nucleotides are TGCGCCAGCAGCTTGGCCGTAGGCACAGATACGCAGTATTTT. Protein sequence: CASSLAVGTDTQYF.

This chain uses TRBV5-1 with TRBJ2-1, with 12 bases identical to TRBD2. The germline gives CDR1 SGHRS, CDR2 YFSETQ. With 4 bases clipped from V and 6 bases from J, the junction kept 8 bases outside the gene matches. This CDR3 is built from 16 residues. The CDR3 loop is CASSQGGLAGPNEQFF. The DNA for the CDR3 is TGCGCCAGCAGCCAGGGAGGACTAGCGGGACCCAATGAGCAGTTCTTC. Full variable domain (outside the CDR3, taken from reference TRBV5-1 and TRBJ2-1): KAGVTQTPRYLIKTRGQQVTLSCSPISGHRSVSWYQQTPGQGLQFLFEYFSETQRNKGNFPGRFSGRQFSNSRSEMNVSTLELGDSALYLCASSQGGLAGPNEQFFGPGTRLTVL.

The chain carries TRBV5-1 and TRBJ2-2; the D is unclear. The CDR3 runs to 14 residues. V dropped 4 bases and J dropped 2 bases, with 9 bases sitting between them. The V gene's germline CDR1 is SGHRS and CDR2 YFSETQ. CDR3 sequence (DNA): TGCGCCAGCAGCAATTTCGATAACACCGGGGAGCTGTTTTTT. It codes for CASSNFDNTGELFF. The entire variable domain, with the rest obtained from reference TRBV5-1 and TRBJ2-2, is as follows: KAGVTQTPRYLIKTRGQQVTLSCSPISGHRSVSWYQQTPGQGLQFLFEYFSETQRNKGNFPGRFSGRQFSNSRSEMNVSTLELGDSALYLCASSNFDNTGELFFGEGSRLTVL.

The chain couples TRBV12-5 to TRBJ2-5; 11 bases align to TRBD1. J gave up 2 bases and V 5 bases, and 4 bases lay outside the gene matches. CDR3 size: 15 residues. Germline V gene data show CDR1 as LGHNT and CDR2 as FRNRAP. This CDR3 is CASGTGTGGQETQYF. CDR3 coding DNA: TGTGCTAGTGGTACCGGGACAGGGGGGCAAGAGACCCAGTACTTC. Looking up the rest from reference TRBV12-5 and TRBJ2-5 gives the full variable domain: DARVTQTPRHKVTEMGQEVTMRCQPILGHNTVFWYRQTMMQGLELLAYFRNRAPLDDSGMPKDRFSAEMPDATLATLKIQPSEPRDSAVYFCASGTGTGGQETQYFGPGTRLLVL.

The chain joins TRBV27 to TRBJ2-2; D not certain. V was cut by 2 bases and J by 0 bases, with 10 bases left in between. The CDR3 is 16 residues long. Germline V gene sequence: CDR1 MNHEY, CDR2 SMNVEV (reference sequence). The CDR3 region has the DNA TGTGCCAGCAGTTTAAGAAGGGTTCCGAACACCGGGGAGCTGTTTTTT. It specifies CASSLRRVPNTGELFF.